What follows are 29 T cell receptor beta chains derived from one specimen sequenced in a study of T cell repertoires in cytomegalovirus infection. TCRdb fed the reads into MiXCR, producing one record per CDR3 protein. The table lists 450,000 to 600,000 distinct CDR3 sequences, around 35% of them singletons. No antigens are known for them. The sample consisted of cultured PBMCs, taken from culture after CMV antigen stimulation. The receptor set was obtained from a human donor in good health (CMV status not recorded). Some clones in this sample may be carry-over from other donors' samples.

This clonotype was found a few times. This chain connects TRBV7-2 to TRBJ1-1; D is ambiguous. V shed 3 bases and J shed 4 bases, with 15 bases lying between them. The CDR3 runs to 15 residues. The germline CDR1 and CDR2 sequences are SGHTA and FQGNSA. This CDR3 reads CASSFLPISGTEAFF. CDR3 nucleotides: TGTGCCAGCAGCTTCCTTCCCATCTCGGGCACTGAAGCTTTCTTT.

Only a few counts were recorded for this clonotype. The chain carries TRBV7-9 and TRBJ1-2; 9 nucleotides agree with TRBD1. The CDR3 is 15 amino acids. The germline V gene encodes CDR1 SEHNR and CDR2 FQNEAQ (reference sequence). The ends lost 6 bases at V and 0 bases at J; junction bases unmatched: 5. The CDR3 sequence is CASRSGTGTNYGYTF. Here the CDR3 DNA reads TGTGCCAGCAGATCCGGGACAGGGACTAACTATGGCTACACCTTC. Supplemented by reference TRBV7-9 and TRBJ1-2, the full variable domain reads DTGVSQNPRHKITKRGQNVTFRCDPISEHNRLYWYRQTLGQGPEFLTYFQNEAQLEKSRLLSDRFSAERPKGSFSTLEIQRTEQGDSAMYLCASRSGTGTNYGYTFGSGTRLTVV.

The rearrangement joins TRBV24-1 to TRBJ2-1; 9 bases line up with TRBD2. The CDR3 is 16 amino acids. CDR1 is KGHDR and CDR2 is SFDVKD in the germline V gene. Trimming removed 4 bases from V and 5 bases from J; junction bases left unmatched: 8. Here the CDR3 DNA reads TGTGCCACCAGTGACCCCGGGACTAGCCTGAACAATGAGCAGTTCTTC. Translated, it gives CATSDPGTSLNNEQFF.

The chain links TRBV12-3 or TRBV12-4 to TRBJ2-3; 8 bases agree with TRBD2. CDR3 length: 14 amino acids. V was pared by 7 bases and J by 2 bases, with 5 bases of the junction left unmatched. This chain's CDR3 is CASIRGGSTDTQYF. The CDR3 DNA is TGTGCCAGCATCCGGGGGGGATCCACAGATACGCAGTATTTT.

The genes are TRBV7-8 and TRBJ1-1; the D gene is possibly TRBD1 (5 bases). CDR1 is SGHVS and CDR2 is FQNEAQ in the germline V gene. Trimming stripped 5 bases from V and 0 bases from J, with 19 bases between. The CDR3 runs to 17 residues. DNA of the CDR3: TGTGCCAGCAGCGCAAAATTAGCAGGGACCATGAACACTGAAGCTTTCTTT. This gives the protein CASSAKLAGTMNTEAFF.

As regards this clonotype: A read error may account for a junction end that differs from germline. J is TRBJ2-2 and V is TRBV28; 15 bases line up with TRBD2. Per germline, CDR1 MDHEN and CDR2 SYDVKM. The length of the CDR3 is 17 residues. CDR3 sequence reads: CASSFGLAGGPPGELVF. DNA for the CDR3: TGTGCCAGCAGTTTCGGACTAGCGGGAGGGCCACCCGGGGAGCTGGTTTTT.

This clonotype was seen at least ten times. The chain employs TRBV7-2 and TRBJ2-7; D is uncertain. In germline, CDR1 is SGHTA, CDR2 FQGNSA. The CDR3 is 15 amino acids. Trimming cost V 1 base and J 3 bases, with 13 bases left between them. CDR3 region: CASSLDMGPGYEQYF. The CDR3 DNA reads as TGTGCCAGCAGCTTAGATATGGGCCCAGGCTACGAGCAGTACTTC. The complete variable domain, with remaining parts taken from reference TRBV7-2 and TRBJ2-7, reads GAGVSQSPSNKVTEKGKDVELRCDPISGHTALYWYRQSLGQGLEFLIYFQGNSAPDKSGLPSDRFSAERTGGSVSTLTIQRTQQEDSAVYLCASSLDMGPGYEQYFGPGTRLTVT.

This chain uses TRBV7-6 with TRBJ2-3, with 9 bases matching TRBD1. Germline V gene data show CDR1 as SGHVS and CDR2 as FNYEAQ. V dropped 1 base and J dropped 0; count of bases not matched to a gene: 2. The CDR3 totals 16 residues. CDR3 amino acids: CASSLEGQGSTDTQYF. The CDR3 nucleotides read TGTGCCAGCAGCTTAGAAGGACAGGGGAGCACAGATACGCAGTATTTT.

This clonotype was observed a handful of times. The gene calls are TRBV7-2 and TRBJ2-7, with TRBD1 matching over 8 bases. The CDR3 length is 14 residues. Germline V gives CDR1 SGHTA, CDR2 FQGNSA. V lost 5 bases and J lost 2; bases outside the gene matches: 5. CDR3 nucleotide sequence: TGTGCCAGCAGCATGGACAGGGTCGCCTACGAGCAGTACTTC. Its protein is CASSMDRVAYEQYF.

This chain connects TRBV28 to TRBJ1-5; D remains unclear. With 6 bases removed from V and 2 bases from J, the gap between germline ends came to 17 bases. Per germline, CDR1 MDHEN and CDR2 SYDVKM. CDR3 length: 16 residues. CDR3 region: CASRPPGGFGNQPQHF. For the CDR3, the DNA is TGTGCCAGCAGACCACCGGGTGGGTTTGGCAATCAGCCCCAGCATTTT.

There are many counts of this clonotype. The chain carries TRBV7-2 and TRBJ2-3; the match to TRBD2 covers 11 bases. Germline CDR1 is SGHTA and CDR2 is FQGNSA. The ends lost 5 bases at V and 3 bases at J; junction bases unmatched: 4. The CDR3 has 15 amino acids. The CDR3 is CASSKTSGRTDTQYF. The CDR3 coding sequence is TGTGCCAGCAGCAAAACTAGCGGGAGAACAGATACGCAGTATTTT.

The rearrangement joins TRBV7-2 to TRBJ1-2, with unresolved D. The V end lost 1 base, the J end lost 8 bases, and 11 bases lay between the germline ends. The germline gives CDR1 SGHTA, CDR2 FQGNSA. CDR3 length: 13 residues. The chain's CDR3 is CASSLDGVRGYTF. CDR3 DNA: TGTGCCAGCAGCTTAGACGGGGTGCGGGGCTACACCTTC.

This chain joins TRBV4-3 and TRBJ1-1, with D perhaps TRBD1 (6 bases). CDR3 length: 15 residues. V was cut by 1 base and J by 2 bases, with 11 bases left in between. The V gene's germline CDR1 is LGHNA and CDR2 YSLEER. Written as DNA, the CDR3 is TGCGCCAGCAGCCAAGGGACAGCACTCAACACTGAAGCTTTCTTT. Its translation: CASSQGTALNTEAFF.

This chain links TRBV2 with TRBJ2-7, with TRBD2 as a possible D gene (6 bases). CDR1 and CDR2 from the germline V gene are SNHLY and FYNNEI. The ends were cut back, 10 bases at V and 2 bases at J, with 15 bases in the middle. CDR3 length equals 13 residues. CDR3 in amino acids: CATSSSATYEQYF. CDR3 bases: TGTGCCACCTCGTCTAGCGCGACCTACGAGCAGTACTTC.

The gene calls are TRBV10-3 and TRBJ2-3, with a weak D call TRBD1 (7 bases). The length of the CDR3 is 13 residues. Trimming cost V 10 bases and J 2 bases, with 13 bases left between them. Germline V lookup: CDR1 ENHRY, CDR2 SYGVKD. The CDR3 nucleotides read TGTGCCACGCGGGACAGTTACACAGATACGCAGTATTTT. Its translation is CATRDSYTDTQYF.

As regards this clonotype: A much larger clone is a single base away; this may be a read error. This chain joins TRBV7-2 and TRBJ1-2; the D gene is possibly TRBD1 (6 bases). The germline gives CDR1 SGHTA, CDR2 FQGNSA. CDR3 size: 15 residues. DNA for the CDR3: TGTGCCAGCAGCTCCCAACGGGGGGCCAACTATAGCTACACCTTC. Translation: CASSSQRGANYSYTF.

This clonotype was counted only a few times. V usage is TRBV11-2 and J usage is TRBJ1-2, with D unresolved. V was shortened by 5 bases and J by 4 bases, with 29 bases between the two germline ends. The CDR3 sequence is 19 residues long. Germline V CDR1 and CDR2: SGHAT, FQNNGV. The CDR3 DNA reads TGTGCCAGCAGCCCTCTTGGTGGGGAGGCGGAGTACCTCTCCTATGGCTACACCTTC. It translates to CASSPLGGEAEYLSYGYTF.

This chain joins TRBV3-1 and TRBJ2-7, with D unclear. The germline CDR1 and CDR2 sequences are LGHDT and YNNKEL (reference sequence). The CDR3 loop spans 18 amino acids. The ends were cut back, 0 bases at V and 0 bases at J, with 18 bases in the middle. The CDR3 coding sequence is TGTGCCAGCAGCCAAGAGCGATTCACCCATCTCAGCTCCTACGAGCAGTACTTC. This codes for CASSQERFTHLSSYEQYF.

This sequence joins TRBV25-1 and TRBJ1-2, with D perhaps matching TRBD1 (6 bases). This CDR3 has 14 amino acids. V was trimmed by 1 base and J by 5 bases, leaving 11 bases between them. Germline assignment: CDR1 MGHDK and CDR2 SYGVNS. Here the CDR3 DNA reads TGTGCCAGCAGTGAATGGGGGGCGAAGTATGGCTACACCTTC. It specifies CASSEWGAKYGYTF.

In its sample, this clonotype was seen a few times. The rearrangement links TRBV7-8 to TRBJ2-5; 12 bases align to TRBD2. V shed 4 bases, J shed 9 bases, and the junction held 9 bases outside the gene matches. The CDR3 runs to 15 residues. Germline V lookup: CDR1 SGHVS, CDR2 FQNEAQ. In DNA, the CDR3 is TGTGCCAGCAGCTCAAGGACTAGCGGGGAGAGCGCCCAGTACTTC. Translating gives CASSSRTSGESAQYF.

The chain employs TRBV19 and TRBJ1-1; 7 bases are a match to TRBD1. The CDR3 runs 15 residues. Trimming took 7 bases from V and 0 from J; bases not matched to a gene: 8. Germline V gene data show CDR1 as LNHDA and CDR2 as SQIVND (reference sequence). CDR3 in DNA: TGTGCCAGTAATGATGACGGGACAGTGAACACTGAAGCTTTCTTT. This gives the protein CASNDDGTVNTEAFF.

This clonotype was recorded a few times. As DNA, the CDR3 is TGTGCCAGCAGCTTGGGCCGATTACTAGCGGGAGGTCAAGGGGTGGTGTTCGAGACCCAGTACTTC. This sequence encodes CASSLGRLLAGGQGVVFETQYF. The chain joins TRBV7-2 to TRBJ2-5, with TRBD2 matching over 12 bases. The CDR3 is 22 amino acids. The germline CDR1 and CDR2 sequences are SGHTA and FQGNSA. Unmatched junction bases numbered 25, after V lost 3 bases and J lost 5 bases. The entire variable domain, with the rest obtained from reference TRBV7-2 and TRBJ2-5, is as follows: GAGVSQSPSNKVTEKGKDVELRCDPISGHTALYWYRQSLGQGLEFLIYFQGNSAPDKSGLPSDRFSAERTGGSVSTLTIQRTQQEDSAVYLCASSLGRLLAGGQGVVFETQYFGPGTRLLVL.

This clonotype appeared a few times. The genes are TRBV18 and TRBJ2-7, with 12 bases that match TRBD2. V was clipped by 0 bases and J by 7 bases; unmatched bases: 4. The CDR3 consists of 15 residues. From germline, CDR1 is KGHSH and CDR2 LQKENI. As DNA, the CDR3 is TGTGCCAGCTCACCACCCGCTAGCGGGAGGGTGGAGCAGTACTTC. This codes for CASSPPASGRVEQYF.

The rearrangement joins TRBV6-6 to TRBJ1-1, with D unclear. This CDR3 is 13 amino acids long. Germline loops: CDR1 MNHNY, CDR2 SVGAGI (reference sequence). With 10 bases removed from V and 2 bases from J, the gap between germline ends came to 14 bases. The CDR3 spells CAILRPPNTEAFF. CDR3 coding DNA: TGTGCCATCCTCCGGCCCCCCAACACTGAAGCTTTCTTT.

Only a few counts were recorded for this clonotype. J is TRBJ2-7 and V is TRBV9, with 9 bases matching TRBD1. There are 18 residues in the CDR3. CDR1 is SGDLS and CDR2 is YYNGEE in the germline V gene. V lost 0 bases, J lost 5 bases, and 15 bases stayed unmatched. CDR3 amino acids: CASSVATGGTGSPNEQYF. CDR3 in DNA: TGTGCCAGCAGCGTAGCTACCGGGGGGACAGGGAGCCCCAACGAGCAGTACTTC.

The chain carries TRBV6-1 and TRBJ2-3; 10 positions agree with TRBD2. J lost 6 bases, V lost 8 bases, and 14 bases had no gene match. Germline loops: CDR1 MNHNS, CDR2 SASEGT. CDR3 length equals 16 residues. In nucleotides, the CDR3 is TGTGCCAGCCGGGGACGACCTAGCGGGAGTGTGGATACGCAGTATTTT. Protein: CASRGRPSGSVDTQYF.

This clonotype turned up a few times. This rearrangement joins TRBV6-1 to TRBJ2-3; the D gene could be TRBD1 or TRBD2 (5 bases each). The germline V gene has CDR1 MNHNS and CDR2 SASEGT. The CDR3 is 14 amino acids. V lost 7 bases to trimming and J lost 5 bases, with 16 bases between them. CDR3 coding DNA: TGTGCCAGCACCGAGGGGCCCTCCGGAGATACGCAGTATTTT. This encodes CASTEGPSGDTQYF.

The rearrangement links TRBV19 to TRBJ2-1; TRBD2 agrees at 10 bases. The CDR3 loop spans 16 amino acids. J lost 8 bases, V lost 3 bases, and 10 bases had no gene match. CDR1 and CDR2 (germline): LNHDA, SQIVND (reference sequence). The CDR3 reads CASSMRALAGSHEQFF. CDR3 coding DNA: TGTGCCAGTAGTATGAGGGCACTAGCGGGGAGCCATGAGCAGTTCTTC.

This sequence joins TRBV30 and TRBJ1-5; D unresolved. The CDR3 runs 12 residues. Trimming stripped 5 bases from V and 6 bases from J, with 11 bases between. The V gene's germline CDR1 is GTSNPN and CDR2 SVGIG (reference sequence). This CDR3 reads CAWGEAGQPQHF. Here the CDR3 DNA reads TGTGCCTGGGGCGAGGCGGGTCAGCCCCAGCATTTT. The full variable domain, with the rest looked up from reference TRBV30 and TRBJ1-5, is SQTIHQWPATLVQPVGSPLSLECTVEGTSNPNLYWYRQAAGRGLQLLFYSVGIGQISSEVPQNLSASRPQDRQFILSSKKLLLSDSGFYLCAWGEAGQPQHFGDGTRLSIL.